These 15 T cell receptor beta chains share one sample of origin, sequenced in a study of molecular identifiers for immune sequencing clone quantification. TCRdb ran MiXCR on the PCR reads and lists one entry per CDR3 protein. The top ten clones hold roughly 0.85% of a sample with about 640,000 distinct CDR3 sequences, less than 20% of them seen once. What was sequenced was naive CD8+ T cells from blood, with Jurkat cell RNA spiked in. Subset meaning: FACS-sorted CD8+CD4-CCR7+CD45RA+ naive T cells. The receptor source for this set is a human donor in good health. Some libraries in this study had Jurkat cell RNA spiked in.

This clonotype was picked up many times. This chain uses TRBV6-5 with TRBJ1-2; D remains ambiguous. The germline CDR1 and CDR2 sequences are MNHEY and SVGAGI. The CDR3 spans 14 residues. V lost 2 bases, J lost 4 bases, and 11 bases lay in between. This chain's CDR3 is CASSYTDSSYGYTF. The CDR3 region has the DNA TGTGCCAGCAGTTACACAGACTCCAGCTATGGCTACACCTTC.

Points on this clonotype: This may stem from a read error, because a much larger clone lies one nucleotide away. CDR3 coding DNA: TGTGCCAGCGGCCCAGGTAGCGGCTACAATGAGCAGTTCTTC. It yields the protein CASGPGSGYNEQFF. The chain employs TRBV7-9 and TRBJ2-1; perhaps TRBD2 as D (6 bases). V shed 8 bases and J shed 3 bases, with 14 bases lying between them. Germline V CDR1 and CDR2: SEHNR, FQNEAQ (reference sequence). The CDR3 is made up of 14 amino acids.

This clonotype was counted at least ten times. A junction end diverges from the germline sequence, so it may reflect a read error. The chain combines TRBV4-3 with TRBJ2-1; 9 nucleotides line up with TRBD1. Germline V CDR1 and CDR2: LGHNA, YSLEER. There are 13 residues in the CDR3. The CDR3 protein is CASSPGQGNEQFF. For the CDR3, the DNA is TGTGCCAGCAGTCCGGGACAGGGCAATGAGCAGTTCTTC.

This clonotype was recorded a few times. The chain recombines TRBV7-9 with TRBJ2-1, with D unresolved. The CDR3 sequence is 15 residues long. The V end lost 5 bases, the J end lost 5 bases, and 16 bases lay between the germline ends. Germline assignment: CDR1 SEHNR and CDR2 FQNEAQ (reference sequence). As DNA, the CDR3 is TGTGCCAGCAGCCCGACCGAGAGCATACACAATGAGCAGTTCTTC. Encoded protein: CASSPTESIHNEQFF.

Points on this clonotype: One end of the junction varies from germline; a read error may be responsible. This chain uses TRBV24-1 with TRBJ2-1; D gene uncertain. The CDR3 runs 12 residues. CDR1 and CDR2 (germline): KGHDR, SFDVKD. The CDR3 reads CATSDSPDEQLF. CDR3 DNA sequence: TGTGCCACCAGTGATTCCCCGGATGAGCAGCTCTTC.

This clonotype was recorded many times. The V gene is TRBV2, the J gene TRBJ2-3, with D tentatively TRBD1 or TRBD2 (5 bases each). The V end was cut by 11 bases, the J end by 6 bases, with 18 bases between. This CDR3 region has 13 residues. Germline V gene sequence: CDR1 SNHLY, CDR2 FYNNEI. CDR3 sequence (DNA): TGTGCCGGGGACGGGGTCGAATCTGATACGCAGTATTTT. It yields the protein CAGDGVESDTQYF.

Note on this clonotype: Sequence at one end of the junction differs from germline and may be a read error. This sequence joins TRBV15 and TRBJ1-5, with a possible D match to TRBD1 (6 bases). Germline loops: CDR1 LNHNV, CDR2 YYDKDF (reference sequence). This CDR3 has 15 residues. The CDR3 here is CAASVRTASGQPQHF. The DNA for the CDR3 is TGTGCCGCCAGCGTGAGGACAGCCTCGGGTCAGCCCCAGCATTTT.

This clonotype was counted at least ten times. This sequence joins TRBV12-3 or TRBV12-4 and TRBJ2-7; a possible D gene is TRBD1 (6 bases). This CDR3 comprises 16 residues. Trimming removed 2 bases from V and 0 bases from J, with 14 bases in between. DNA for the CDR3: TGTGCCAGCAGTTTATCGGGCAGGGGAAGCTCCTACGAGCAGTACTTC. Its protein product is CASSLSGRGSSYEQYF.

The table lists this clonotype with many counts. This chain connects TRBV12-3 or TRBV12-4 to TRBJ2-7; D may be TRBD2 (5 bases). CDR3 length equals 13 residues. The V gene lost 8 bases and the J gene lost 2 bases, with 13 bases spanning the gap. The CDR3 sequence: CASRGPEAYEQYF. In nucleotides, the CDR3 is TGTGCCAGCCGCGGCCCGGAGGCCTACGAGCAGTACTTC.

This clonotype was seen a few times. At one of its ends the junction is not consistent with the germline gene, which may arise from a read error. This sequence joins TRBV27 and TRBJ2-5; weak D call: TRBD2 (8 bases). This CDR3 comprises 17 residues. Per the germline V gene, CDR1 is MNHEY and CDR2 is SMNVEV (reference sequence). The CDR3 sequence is CTSSLGGLGSGKETQYF. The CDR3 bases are TGTACCAGCAGTTTAGGGGGCCTTGGTAGCGGGAAAGAGACCCAGTACTTC.

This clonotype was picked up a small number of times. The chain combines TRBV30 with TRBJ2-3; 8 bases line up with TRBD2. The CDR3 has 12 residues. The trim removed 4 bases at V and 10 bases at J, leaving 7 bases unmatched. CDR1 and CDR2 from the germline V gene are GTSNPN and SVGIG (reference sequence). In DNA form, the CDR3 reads TGTGCCTGGAAAGCTTGGCGGGGGGCGCAGTATTTT. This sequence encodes CAWKAWRGAQYF.

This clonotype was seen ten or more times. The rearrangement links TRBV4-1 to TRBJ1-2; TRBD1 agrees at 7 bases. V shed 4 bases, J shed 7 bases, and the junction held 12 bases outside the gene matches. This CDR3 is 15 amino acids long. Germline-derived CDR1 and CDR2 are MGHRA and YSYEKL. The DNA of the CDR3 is TGCGCCAGCAGCCTAGGCGGCAGGGGGATTGTTGGCTACACCTTC. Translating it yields CASSLGGRGIVGYTF.

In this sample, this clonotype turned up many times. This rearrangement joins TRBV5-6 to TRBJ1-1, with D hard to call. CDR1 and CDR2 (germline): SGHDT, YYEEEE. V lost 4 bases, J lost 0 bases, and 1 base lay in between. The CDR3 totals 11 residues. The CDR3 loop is CASSMNTEAFF. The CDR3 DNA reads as TGTGCCAGCAGCATGAACACTGAAGCTTTCTTT.

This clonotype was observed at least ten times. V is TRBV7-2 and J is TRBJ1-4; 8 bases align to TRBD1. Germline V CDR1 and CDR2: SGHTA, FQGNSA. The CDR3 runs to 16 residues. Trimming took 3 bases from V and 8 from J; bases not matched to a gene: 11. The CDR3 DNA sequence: TGTGCCAGCAGCTTTGCGGACAGGGCGGCCGAGGAAAAACTGTTTTTT. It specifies CASSFADRAAEEKLFF.

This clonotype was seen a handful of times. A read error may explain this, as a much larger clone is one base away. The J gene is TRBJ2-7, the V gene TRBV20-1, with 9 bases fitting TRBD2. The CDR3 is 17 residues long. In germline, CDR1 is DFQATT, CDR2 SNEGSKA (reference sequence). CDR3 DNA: TGCAGTGCTAGAGGGTCGGTAGCGGGGGAAATCTCCTACGAGCGGTACTTC. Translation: CSARGSVAGEISYERYF.